A selection of T cell receptor beta chains follows, all from one sample in a study of blood T cell repertoires in COVID-19. Profiled with immunoSEQ multiplex PCR; TCRdb holds only in-frame clones, not every one. The sample holds under 150,000 clones; roughly 84% are singletons and the top ten take about 5.5%. Sample: PBMCs or T cells enriched from blood (not recorded which). These receptors all stem from a man aged 35 to 55 with acute COVID-19. The CDR3 runs from the conserved cysteine through the conserved F or W. D genes are given only for firm matches. Clone sizes are given selectively: once, few, many, or a class where the clone is expanded.

v_gene	d_gene	abundance	j_gene	CDR3aa	CDR3nt
TRBV15	.	.	TRBJ1-5	CATSRDPRTHNQPQHF	TGTGCCACCAGCAGAGATCCCAGAACCCACAATCAGCCCCAGCATTTT
TRBV7-9	.	.	TRBJ1-5	CASSLVGPDQPQHF	TGTGCCAGCAGCTTAGTGGGGCCTGATCAGCCCCAGCATTTT
TRBV10-3	.	.	TRBJ2-3	CAISEGRPQLTDTQYF	TGTGCCATCAGTGAGGGCAGGCCTCAACTCACAGATACGCAGTATTTT
TRBV28	TRBD1	.	TRBJ1-5	CASSLSGTGPDQPQHF	TGTGCCAGCAGCCTATCCGGGACAGGACCAGATCAGCCCCAGCATTTT
TRBV4-3	TRBD2	.	TRBJ2-1	CASSHGLAGGRAYNEQFF	TGCGCCAGCAGCCACGGACTAGCGGGAGGAAGGGCCTACAATGAGCAGTTCTTC
TRBV25-1	.	.	TRBJ2-7	CASSPAGRFGYEQYF	TGTGCCAGCAGCCCCGCGGGGAGGTTCGGGTACGAGCAGTACTTC
TRBV12-3/TRBV12-4	TRBD1	.	TRBJ1-2	CASSGQGYGYTF	TGTGCCAGCAGTGGACAGGGCTATGGCTACACCTTC
TRBV6-2/TRBV6-3	TRBD1	once	TRBJ2-5	CASSYFRQGHSQETQYF	TGTGCCAGCAGTTACTTTAGACAGGGCCATAGCCAAGAGACCCAGTACTTC
TRBV5-5	TRBD1	.	TRBJ1-6	CASSSQGADNSPLHF	TGTGCCAGCAGCTCACAGGGGGCCGATAATTCACCCCTCCACTTT
TRBV4-3	.	.	TRBJ1-6	CASSQEWSSYNSPLHF	TGCGCCAGCAGCCAAGAGTGGAGCTCCTATAATTCACCCCTCCACTTT
TRBV29-1	.	.	TRBJ2-3	CSGSYLGGTDTQYF	TGCAGCGGCTCTTACTTGGGCGGGACAGATACGCAGTATTTT
TRBV3-1/TRBV3-2	TRBD1	.	TRBJ2-3	CASSQGGQSQYF	TGTGCCAGCAGCCAAGGGGGACAGTCGCAGTATTTT
TRBV4-2	.	.	TRBJ2-1	CASSQDGVRQFF	TGTGCCAGCAGCCAAGATGGAGTCAGGCAGTTCTTC
TRBV5-1	TRBD1	.	TRBJ2-7	CASSLTGGNDEQYF	TGCGCCAGCAGCTTGACAGGGGGGAACGACGAGCAGTACTTC
TRBV6-5	.	few	TRBJ2-1	CASSLQGNEQFF	TGTGCCAGCAGTTTACAGGGTAATGAGCAGTTCTTC
TRBV5-6	.	few	TRBJ1-1	CASSLDLGPEAFF	TGTGCCAGCAGCTTGGACCTAGGCCCTGAAGCTTTCTTT
TRBV5-1	.	.	TRBJ2-1	CASSLRLGADLRDNEQFF	TGCGCCAGCAGCTTGAGGTTGGGGGCGGACCTGAGAGACAATGAGCAGTTCTTC
TRBV7-9	.	.	TRBJ1-2	CASSLRDNYGYTF	TGTGCCAGCAGCTTACGAGATAACTATGGCTACACCTTC
TRBV5-5	.	.	TRBJ2-7	CASSPGGSGYEQYF	TGTGCCAGCAGCCCCGGTGGATCGGGCTACGAGCAGTACTTC
TRBV4-2	.	.	TRBJ2-5	CASSQGRVLEETQYF	TGTGCCAGCAGCCAAGGCCGCGTACTCGAAGAGACCCAGTACTTC
TRBV2	.	few	TRBJ1-3	CASRPGQSGNTIYF	TGTGCCAGCAGACCTGGACAGTCTGGAAACACCATATATTTT
TRBV7-8	.	.	TRBJ1-5	CASSSARGLNQPQHF	TGTGCCAGCAGCTCCGCGCGGGGGCTGAATCAGCCCCAGCATTTT
TRBV5-4	.	.	TRBJ2-2	CASSGGDRLTNTGELFF	TGTGCCAGCAGCGGGGGCGACAGGCTAACGAACACCGGGGAGCTGTTTTTT
TRBV19	TRBD1	.	TRBJ1-4	CASRDDRVEKLFF	TGTGCCAGTAGGGACGACAGGGTTGAAAAACTGTTTTTT
TRBV27	.	few	TRBJ1-1	CASSPLAKPTPYPEAFF	TGTGCCAGCAGTCCCCTGGCTAAACCGACACCTTACCCTGAAGCTTTCTTT
TRBV4-1	TRBD1	.	TRBJ2-7	CASSQGDRAYEQYF	TGCGCCAGCAGCCAGGGGGACAGGGCCTACGAGCAGTACTTC
TRBV7-9	.	.	TRBJ1-1	CASIPGHTNTEAFF	TGTGCCAGCATCCCGGGACATACGAACACTGAAGCTTTCTTT
TRBV4-3	.	.	TRBJ1-2	CASSQKWGHPEPNYGYTF	TGCGCCAGCAGCCAGAAGTGGGGACACCCAGAACCTAACTATGGCTACACCTTC